These 17 T cell receptor beta chains share one sample of origin, sequenced in a study of shared clonotypes between healthy human individuals. Clones were read by immunoSEQ multiplex PCR, and TCRdb kept only the in-frame ones, dropping some. The data show about 2.5 million clones, 92% seen once. Sequences were obtained from naive CD4+ T cells from PBMCs. Noted subset: CD45RA+ positively selected. The receptors here all came from a man between 18 and 35 years old in good health. Some clones in this sample may be carry-over from other donors' samples.

This rearrangement joins TRBV5-1 to TRBJ2-5; 9 bases line up with TRBD2. Germline V CDR1 and CDR2: SGHRS, YFSETQ. This CDR3 is 16 amino acids long. The junction had 9 bases not matched to a gene; V was cut back by 0 bases and J by 6 bases. The CDR3 spells CASSLEGLAGLKTQYF. Here the CDR3 DNA reads TGCGCCAGCAGCTTGGAGGGCCTAGCGGGATTAAAGACCCAGTACTTC.

The V gene is TRBV5-1, the J gene TRBJ2-5, with TRBD2 matching over 7 bases. The CDR3 sequence is 14 residues long. The germline gives CDR1 SGHRS, CDR2 YFSETQ. Trimming took 5 bases from V and 7 from J; bases not matched to a gene: 11. For the CDR3, the DNA is TGCGCCAGCAGGGACCCCCGGGAGGCAGGGACCCAGTACTTC. Protein sequence: CASRDPREAGTQYF.

The J gene is TRBJ2-3, the V gene TRBV4-1, with D possibly being TRBD1 (5 bases). This CDR3 has 14 amino acids. Deletions cut 3 bases from V and 2 bases from J, with 9 bases between. Germline assignment: CDR1 MGHRA and CDR2 YSYEKL. CDR3 nucleotide sequence: TGCGCCAGCAGCCAGGGGCTGGCCACAGATACGCAGTATTTT. Its protein is CASSQGLATDTQYF.

The chain uses TRBV19 and TRBJ2-3; 7 bases line up with TRBD1. V lost 5 bases to trimming and J lost 0 bases; unmatched junction nucleotides: 5. Looked up from germline, CDR1 is LNHDA and CDR2 is SQIVND (reference sequence). This CDR3 region has 15 residues. The CDR3 bases are TGTGCCAGTAGTTCTGGACAGGTTAGCACAGATACGCAGTATTTT. Translated: CASSSGQVSTDTQYF.

This clone appeared a few times. The chain uses TRBV10-3 and TRBJ1-2, with TRBD1 identical over 7 bases. V was pared by 8 bases and J by 4 bases, with 4 bases of the junction left unmatched. Germline V gene lookup returns CDR1 ENHRY and CDR2 SYGVKD. The CDR3 spans 12 residues. Here the CDR3 reads CAIGQAGYGYTF. DNA of the CDR3: TGTGCCATCGGACAGGCGGGCTATGGCTACACCTTC.

The chain uses TRBV14 and TRBJ1-1; weak D call: TRBD1 (6 bases). V gave up 4 bases and J gave up 3 bases, with 9 bases separating them. The germline gives CDR1 SGHDN, CDR2 FVKESK. CDR3 length: 13 amino acids. Here the CDR3 reads CASSPDRHTEAFF. CDR3 DNA: TGTGCCAGCAGCCCGGACAGACACACTGAAGCTTTCTTT.

The CDR3 DNA reads TGTGCCAGCACCACCCCTCGGGCTAGCGGTACCTACGAGCAGTACTTC. This translates into CASTTPRASGTYEQYF. V usage is TRBV6-6 and J usage is TRBJ2-7; 7 bases match TRBD2. There are 16 residues in the CDR3. CDR1 is MNHNY, CDR2 SVGAGI, per germline (reference sequence). The J segment lost 2 bases and the V segment lost 7 bases, leaving 14 bases of the junction unmatched.

The table lists this clone with a few counts. The chain links TRBV30 to TRBJ1-3, with D possibly matching TRBD1 (5 bases). V shed 0 bases and J shed 9 bases, with 12 bases lying between them. The CDR3 spans 13 residues. Germline loops: CDR1 GTSNPN, CDR2 SVGIG (reference sequence). The CDR3 DNA sequence: TGTGCCTGGAGTGTAAACAGGATTACCACCATATATTTT. Its translation: CAWSVNRITTIYF.

This chain connects TRBV5-5 to TRBJ1-5, with unresolved D. Germline-derived CDR1 and CDR2 are SGHKS and YYEKEE (reference sequence). The CDR3 is 15 amino acids. Trimming removed 1 base at V and 3 bases at J, with 11 bases between. DNA for the CDR3: TGTGCCAGCAGCTTGTTCGCTAGGGACAATCAGCCCCAGCATTTT. Its protein is CASSLFARDNQPQHF.

Comments on this clone: The sample holds other DNA sequences that translate to the same CDR3. The chain has TRBV5-1 and TRBJ2-3, with D hard to call. In germline, CDR1 is SGHRS, CDR2 YFSETQ. The CDR3 is 12 amino acids. Deletions cut 0 bases from V and 5 bases from J, with 4 bases between. DNA of the CDR3: TGCGCCAGCAGCTTGGTTGGAGATACGCAGTATTTT. This encodes CASSLVGDTQYF.

Only one count was recorded for this clone. The DNA for the CDR3 is TGTGCCAGCAGTCTCCAAGGGGGCTACGAGCAGTACTTC. The encoded protein is CASSLQGGYEQYF. V is TRBV2 and J is TRBJ2-7, with a weak D call TRBD1 (6 bases). Trimming removed 5 bases from V and 3 bases from J, with 11 bases in between. Germline assignment: CDR1 SNHLY and CDR2 FYNNEI. This CDR3 comprises 13 residues. The full variable domain, with the rest looked up from reference TRBV2 and TRBJ2-7, is EPEVTQTPSHQVTQMGQEVILRCVPISNHLYFYWYRQILGQKVEFLVSFYNNEISEKSEIFDDQFSVERPDGSNFTLKIRSTKLEDSAMYFCASSLQGGYEQYFGPGTRLTVT.

The chain has TRBV7-6 and TRBJ2-3; TRBD1 aligns across 10 bases. Germline values: CDR1 SGHVS, CDR2 FNYEAQ. V trimming: 5 bases; J trimming: 1 base; junction bases outside the gene matches: 6. This CDR3 is 16 amino acids long. The CDR3 loop reads CASSPTGTGGTDTQYF. Here the CDR3 DNA reads TGTGCCAGCAGCCCTACCGGGACAGGGGGCACAGATACGCAGTATTTT. The full variable domain, rest sourced from reference TRBV7-6 and TRBJ2-3, is GAGVSQSPRYKVTKRGQDVALRCDPISGHVSLYWYRQALGQGPEFLTYFNYEAQQDKSGLPNDRFSAERPEGSISTLTIQRTEQRDSAMYRCASSPTGTGGTDTQYFGPGTRLTVL.

CDR3 residues: CASSLSAVYGYTF. CDR3 coding DNA: TGTGCCAGCAGCTTGTCGGCGGTCTATGGCTACACCTTC. The J gene is TRBJ1-2, the V gene TRBV7-8, with unresolved D. The V gene's germline CDR1 is SGHVS and CDR2 FQNEAQ. The CDR3 extends over 13 amino acids. The V gene lost 3 bases and the J gene lost 4 bases, with 9 bases spanning the gap.

In regard to this clone: Other nucleotide sequences in the sample specify the same CDR3. This chain links TRBV15 with TRBJ1-2; 8 bases agree with TRBD1. The CDR3 length is 14 residues. The junction had 2 bases not matched to a gene; V was cut back by 1 base and J by 4 bases. CDR1 LNHNV and CDR2 YYDKDF come from the germline V gene (reference sequence). CDR3 DNA sequence: TGTGCCACCAGCAGAGTAGGACAGGGCTATGGCTACACCTTC. Translating it yields CATSRVGQGYGYTF.

V and J are TRBV5-1 and TRBJ2-1; 7 nucleotides match TRBD2. Germline V CDR1 and CDR2: SGHRS, YFSETQ. The J segment lost 9 bases and the V segment lost 4 bases, leaving 16 bases of the junction unmatched. This CDR3 is built from 16 residues. This CDR3 reads CASSPSSRARGGEQFF. In nucleotides, the CDR3 is TGCGCCAGCAGCCCCTCATCCCGGGCCCGCGGGGGTGAGCAGTTCTTC.

V is TRBV5-1 and J is TRBJ1-2; no reliable D call. V was trimmed by 3 bases and J by 6 bases, leaving 18 bases between them. Looked up from germline, CDR1 is SGHRS and CDR2 is YFSETQ. The CDR3 is 15 residues long. In nucleotides, the CDR3 is TGCGCCAGCAGCTCCCAGGCGGCGGCAGCGGATGGCTACACCTTC. The encoded protein is CASSSQAAAADGYTF.

The gene calls are TRBV15 and TRBJ2-5; no firm D call. The CDR3 totals 15 residues. V lost 0 bases, J lost 7 bases, and 15 bases lay in between. Germline values: CDR1 LNHNV, CDR2 YYDKDF (reference sequence). The CDR3: CATSRDLGPGATQYF. CDR3 bases: TGTGCCACCAGCAGAGATCTTGGCCCGGGTGCGACCCAGTACTTC.